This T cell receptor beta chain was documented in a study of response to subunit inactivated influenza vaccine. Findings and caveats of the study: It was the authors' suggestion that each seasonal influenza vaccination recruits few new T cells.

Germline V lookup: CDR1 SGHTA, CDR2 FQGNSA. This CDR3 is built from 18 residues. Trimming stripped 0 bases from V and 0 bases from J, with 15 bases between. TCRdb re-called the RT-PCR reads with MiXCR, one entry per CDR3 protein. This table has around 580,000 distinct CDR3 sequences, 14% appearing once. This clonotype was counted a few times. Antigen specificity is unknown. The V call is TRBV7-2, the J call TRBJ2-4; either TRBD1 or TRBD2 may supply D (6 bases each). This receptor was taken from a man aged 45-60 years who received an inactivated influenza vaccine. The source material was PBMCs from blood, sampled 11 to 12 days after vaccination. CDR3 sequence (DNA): TGTGCCAGCAGCTTAGCGGGGGGCCCGGGAAAAGCCAAAAACATTCAGTACTTC. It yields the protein CASSLAGGPGKAKNIQYF. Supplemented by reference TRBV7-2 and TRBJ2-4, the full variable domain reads GAGVSQSPSNKVTEKGKDVELRCDPISGHTALYWYRQSLGQGLEFLIYFQGNSAPDKSGLPSDRFSAERTGGSVSTLTIQRTQQEDSAVYLCASSLAGGPGKAKNIQYFGAGTRLSVL.